This passage covers 9 T cell receptor beta chains from one sample sequenced in a study of CD8 T cells in ankylosing spondylitis. TCRdb ran MiXCR on the 5' RACE reads and lists one entry per CDR3 protein. Of 250,000 to 400,000 distinct CDR3 sequences in the sample, roughly 12% were seen once. Material for sequencing was blood, either unsorted or a sorted T cell fraction (not recorded which). These receptors came from a female donor with ankylosing spondylitis or in good health (not recorded which).

The table lists this clonotype with many counts. V is TRBV12-3 or TRBV12-4 and J is TRBJ2-1, with D possibly being TRBD2 (6 bases). CDR3 length: 15 residues. V lost 1 base, J lost 2 bases, and 9 bases lay in between. The DNA of the CDR3 is TGTGCCAGCAGTTTAGGTAGCGGCCCCTACAATGAGCAGTTCTTC. Its translation: CASSLGSGPYNEQFF.

The chain recombines TRBV12-3 or TRBV12-4 with TRBJ2-1; D perhaps matches TRBD1 (5 bases). The ends were cut back, 2 bases at V and 9 bases at J, with 20 bases in the middle. The CDR3 runs 16 residues. CDR3 residues: CASSLMVAGFRPEQFF. CDR3 nucleotide sequence: TGTGCCAGCAGTTTAATGGTGGCAGGGTTCAGGCCTGAGCAGTTCTTC.

Comment on this clonotype: The junction departs from the called germline gene at one end, perhaps through a read error. The chain couples TRBV5-1 to TRBJ2-2, with D possibly TRBD1 on 6 matching bases. The CDR3 runs to 15 residues. Looked up from germline, CDR1 is SGHRS and CDR2 is YFSETQ. The DNA of the CDR3 is TGCGCCAGCAGCTTGGCCAGGGGTAACACCGAGGAGCTGTTTTTT. Translating gives CASSLARGNTEELFF.

This clonotype was seen repeatedly, ten times or more. The chain is built from TRBV3-1 and TRBJ1-3; 7 bases fit TRBD1. This CDR3 is built from 17 residues. Germline CDR1 and CDR2: LGHDT and YNNKEL (reference sequence). The ends lost 4 bases at V and 1 base at J; junction bases unmatched: 10. The chain's CDR3 is CASSPYLQGTSGNTIYF. The CDR3 coding sequence is TGTGCCAGCAGCCCTTACCTACAGGGGACATCTGGAAACACCATATATTTT.

This clonotype was observed a few times. The J gene is TRBJ2-7, the V gene TRBV10-3, with a tentative D call TRBD2 (5 bases). Germline-derived CDR1 and CDR2 are ENHRY and SYGVKD. There are 15 residues in the CDR3. Trimming pared 2 bases from V and 7 bases from J, leaving 18 bases between. CDR3 bases: TGTGCCATCAGTGAGAACCCTAGCTGGGCGAGGGAGCAGTACTTC. This encodes CAISENPSWAREQYF.

This sequence joins TRBV10-3 and TRBJ2-5; TRBD1 is a possible D gene (5 bases). The CDR3 covers 15 residues. CDR1 and CDR2 (germline): ENHRY, SYGVKD. Between the trimmed V and J ends, which lost 0 bases and 4 bases, there was a span of 12 bases. The DNA for the CDR3 is TGTGCCATCAGTGAGTCTGTGGGAAGGGGAGAGACCCAGTACTTC. It is translated as CAISESVGRGETQYF.

There are many counts of this clonotype. The chain is built from TRBV20-1 and TRBJ1-2; the D is unclear. V gave up 6 bases and J gave up 11 bases, with 19 bases separating them. This CDR3 has 12 residues. Germline CDR1 and CDR2: DFQATT and SNEGSKA (reference sequence). This CDR3 reads CSAMARLDAYTF. As DNA, the CDR3 is TGCAGTGCCATGGCCCGGCTCGATGCTTACACCTTC.

This clonotype was detected many times. The chain uses TRBV6-2 or TRBV6-3 and TRBJ2-7; no clear D. The germline CDR1 and CDR2 sequences are MNHEY and SVGEGT. The length of the CDR3 is 14 residues. Deletions cut 2 bases from V and 2 bases from J, with 10 bases between. This CDR3 is CASSYDVPPYEQYF. The CDR3, as DNA: TGTGCCAGCAGTTACGATGTGCCCCCCTACGAGCAGTACTTC.

This clonotype was recorded at least ten times. The DNA for the CDR3 is TGTGCCAGCAGTTGGGATTCAGGGGGCCCGAACACCGGGGAGCTGTTTTTT. Translated: CASSWDSGGPNTGELFF. This rearrangement joins TRBV7-8 to TRBJ2-2; 8 positions match TRBD1. The CDR3 length is 17 residues. Germline assignment: CDR1 SGHVS and CDR2 FQNEAQ. After removal of 6 bases from V and 0 bases from J, the junction contained 9 bases not matched to a gene.